Detailed here is one T cell receptor (beta chain). Antigen unknown. The data were obtained in a study of CD8+ T cells in alopecia areata. The CDR3 sequence is 14 residues long. Trimming pared 7 bases from V and 0 bases from J, leaving 12 bases between. Whole-study results and caveats: Lesional scalp displayed greater clonality than normal scalp, most notably in alopecia totalis/universalis. Sequence data from scalp samples additionally include resident alphabeta T cells of normal skin.

Once RNA had been extracted, it was reverse transcribed into cDNA to act as the sequencing template. Clones were sequenced by immunoSEQ multiplex PCR, and TCRdb holds only the in-frame ones, with some missing. The sample holds some 200,000 clones, just under 60% seen once. Collected material from alopecia areata patients comprised lesional scalp punch biopsies and peripheral blood. This sequence originates from a human donor with alopecia areata. V usage is TRBV23-1 and J usage is TRBJ2-5; D is possibly TRBD1 (6 bases). TRBV23-1 is an open reading frame whose function is uncertain. The sequencing here drew on CD4+ T cells sorted from blood, taken at week 0. CDR3 sequence reads: CASTTGTYQETQYF. The DNA for the CDR3 is TGCGCCAGCACCACCGGGACATACCAAGAGACCCAGTACTTC.